This is a list of T cell receptor beta chains from one sample in a study of beta chain features in type 1 diabetes. The protocol was immunoSEQ multiplex PCR, while the TCRdb copy is restricted to in-frame clones and leaves out a portion. Found here are over 650,000 clones, about 14% of them singletons; the top ten hold less than 0.04%. Sequencing input: naive CD4+ T cells from blood. The receptors were sampled from a man aged 18 to 30 with type 1 diabetes. Both conserved end residues are part of each CDR3. Fields, in order: V gene, clone size, J gene, D gene, CDR3 protein, CDR3 DNA. D genes are given only for firm matches. Not every row has a clone size; where given, it reads once, few, many or a size class.

V: TRBV30; size: -; J: TRBJ1-1; D: -; CDR3: CAWSVTRGTEAFF; DNA: TGTGCCTGGAGTGTAACAAGGGGCACTGAAGCTTTCTTT
V: TRBV7-2; size: -; J: TRBJ2-7; D: -; CDR3: CASSRPPRGSYEQYF; DNA: TGTGCCAGCAGCCGTCCCCCCCGGGGAAGCTACGAGCAGTACTTC
V: TRBV5-1; size: few; J: TRBJ2-6; D: -; CDR3: CASSPRGTGGANVLTF; DNA: TGCGCCAGCAGCCCCCGGGGGACTGGCGGGGCCAACGTCCTGACTTTC
V: TRBV15; size: few; J: TRBJ2-1; D: -; CDR3: CATSREHIVREQFF; DNA: TGTGCCACCAGCAGAGAACATATTGTCCGCGAGCAGTTCTTC
V: TRBV19; size: few; J: TRBJ2-7; D: -; CDR3: CASSIGITYEQYF; DNA: TGTGCCAGTAGTATCGGGATCACCTACGAGCAGTACTTC
V: TRBV18; size: few; J: TRBJ2-7; D: -; CDR3: CASSSLYEQYF; DNA: TGTGCCAGCTCATCTCTGTACGAGCAGTACTTC
V: TRBV27; size: few; J: TRBJ2-2; D: -; CDR3: CASSLLTGELFF; DNA: TGTGCCAGCAGCCTACTAACCGGGGAGCTGTTTTTT
V: TRBV5-6; size: -; J: TRBJ2-3; D: TRBD1; CDR3: CASSLEWTGTDTQYF; DNA: TGTGCCAGCAGCTTGGAGTGGACAGGAACAGATACGCAGTATTTT
V: TRBV7-2; size: -; J: TRBJ2-1; D: TRBD2; CDR3: CASTTQGAGAGNEQFF; DNA: TGTGCCAGCACCACCCAGGGAGCGGGAGCCGGCAATGAGCAGTTCTTC
V: TRBV7-2; size: few; J: TRBJ2-7; D: TRBD1; CDR3: CASSTRTGSDEQYF; DNA: TGTGCCAGCAGCACTAGGACAGGGAGCGACGAGCAGTACTTC
V: TRBV30; size: -; J: TRBJ1-2; D: TRBD1; CDR3: CAWRSWDRDNYGYTF; DNA: TGTGCCTGGAGGAGTTGGGACAGGGACAACTATGGCTACACCTTC
V: TRBV6-1; size: few; J: TRBJ2-7; D: -; CDR3: CASSEGSSNSYEQYF; DNA: TGTGCCAGCAGTGAAGGGAGCTCCAACTCCTACGAGCAGTACTTC
V: TRBV28; size: -; J: TRBJ2-7; D: -; CDR3: CATTASQGLGEQYF; DNA: TGTGCCACTACGGCATCGCAGGGGCTAGGGGAGCAGTACTTC
V: TRBV16; size: few; J: TRBJ1-4; D: -; CDR3: CASSQEGVNEKLFF; DNA: TGTGCCAGCAGCCAAGAAGGGGTTAATGAAAAACTGTTTTTT
V: TRBV4-3; size: -; J: TRBJ2-7; D: -; CDR3: CASSHGRDIGEQYF; DNA: TGCGCCAGCAGCCACGGACGGGACATAGGCGAGCAGTACTTC
V: TRBV30; size: few; J: TRBJ1-2; D: -; CDR3: CAWSVGTYGYTF; DNA: TGTGCCTGGAGTGTGGGCACCTATGGCTACACCTTC
V: TRBV9; size: -; J: TRBJ2-7; D: -; CDR3: CASSEGIAADYEQYF; DNA: TGTGCCAGCAGCGAGGGCATAGCGGCCGACTACGAGCAGTACTTC
V: TRBV7-9; size: -; J: TRBJ1-1; D: -; CDR3: CASSFGVRTEAFF; DNA: TGTGCCAGCAGCTTCGGGGTACGGACTGAAGCTTTCTTT
V: TRBV30; size: -; J: TRBJ1-4; D: -; CDR3: CAWTVATNEKLFF; DNA: TGTGCCTGGACGGTGGCCACTAATGAAAAACTGTTTTTT
V: TRBV25-1; size: few; J: TRBJ2-3; D: -; CDR3: CASSQAGRTDTQYF; DNA: TGTGCCAGCAGTCAGGCAGGGCGCACAGATACGCAGTATTTT
V: TRBV4-3; size: few; J: TRBJ2-1; D: -; CDR3: CASSQAGAEYNEQFF; DNA: TGCGCCAGCAGCCAAGCGGGGGCCGAATACAATGAGCAGTTCTTC
V: TRBV27; size: few; J: TRBJ2-7; D: TRBD1; CDR3: CASSDRAPYEQYF; DNA: TGTGCCAGCAGTGACAGGGCTCCCTACGAGCAGTACTTC
V: TRBV4-2; size: few; J: TRBJ2-3; D: -; CDR3: CASSQDRAVLSTDTQYF; DNA: TGTGCCAGCAGCCAAGATAGGGCGGTCCTCAGCACAGATACGCAGTATTTT
V: TRBV6-5; size: few; J: TRBJ2-7; D: -; CDR3: CASSYSRGIYEQYF; DNA: TGTGCCAGCAGTTACTCCCGGGGGATCTACGAGCAGTACTTC
V: TRBV29-1; size: few; J: TRBJ2-7; D: TRBD2; CDR3: CSVLAGWGTEQYF; DNA: TGCAGCGTCCTAGCGGGATGGGGCACCGAGCAGTACTTC
V: TRBV14; size: few; J: TRBJ2-1; D: -; CDR3: CASSQDLSGNEQFF; DNA: TGTGCCAGCAGCCAAGATTTGAGTGGGAATGAGCAGTTCTTC
V: TRBV29-1; size: -; J: TRBJ2-3; D: -; CDR3: CSVEAGTRSTDTQYF; DNA: TGCAGCGTTGAAGCGGGCACGCGTAGCACAGATACGCAGTATTTT
V: TRBV5-4; size: -; J: TRBJ2-1; D: -; CDR3: CASSTGLLYNEQFF; DNA: TGTGCCAGCAGCACGGGACTGCTTTACAATGAGCAGTTCTTC
V: TRBV11-2; size: -; J: TRBJ1-5; D: -; CDR3: CASSRDRNQPQHF; DNA: TGTGCCAGCAGCCGGGATAGAAATCAGCCCCAGCATTTT
V: TRBV7-2; size: -; J: TRBJ1-1; D: -; CDR3: CASSFRQMNTEAFF; DNA: TGTGCCAGCAGCTTTCGACAGATGAACACTGAAGCTTTCTTT
V: TRBV6-6; size: few; J: TRBJ2-7; D: -; CDR3: CASSYSEVGGLYEQYF; DNA: TGTGCCAGCAGTTACTCGGAGGTCGGGGGGCTCTACGAGCAGTACTTC
V: TRBV2; size: -; J: TRBJ1-2; D: -; CDR3: CASATGSYGYTF; DNA: TGTGCCAGCGCCACGGGGAGCTATGGCTACACCTTC
V: TRBV25-1; size: few; J: TRBJ2-7; D: TRBD1; CDR3: CASSEGTGAYEQYF; DNA: TGTGCCAGCAGTGAGGGGACAGGGGCCTACGAGCAGTACTTC
V: TRBV19; size: -; J: TRBJ2-1; D: -; CDR3: CASWGQHSYNEQFF; DNA: TGTGCCAGTTGGGGACAACACTCCTACAATGAGCAGTTCTTC
V: TRBV28; size: -; J: TRBJ1-1; D: TRBD1; CDR3: CASSPGGSMNTEAFF; DNA: TGTGCCAGCAGTCCAGGGGGCTCCATGAACACTGAAGCTTTCTTT
V: TRBV5-4; size: -; J: TRBJ1-1; D: -; CDR3: CASSTSTEAFF; DNA: TGTGCCAGCAGCACAAGTACTGAAGCTTTCTTT
V: TRBV28; size: few; J: TRBJ2-7; D: -; CDR3: CASSFVGSSYEQYF; DNA: TGTGCCAGCAGTTTTGTTGGCAGCTCCTACGAGCAGTACTTC
V: TRBV18; size: -; J: TRBJ2-7; D: TRBD2; CDR3: CATRTSGKYEQYF; DNA: TGTGCCACCCGGACTAGCGGGAAGTACGAGCAGTACTTC
V: TRBV5-6; size: few; J: TRBJ2-1; D: -; CDR3: CASSLSAGTYQGNEQFF; DNA: TGTGCCAGCAGCTTGAGCGCAGGGACGTACCAGGGCAATGAGCAGTTCTTC
V: TRBV10-3; size: few; J: TRBJ2-2; D: -; CDR3: CAISDSGLHSRELFF; DNA: TGTGCCATCAGTGATTCGGGACTCCACTCTAGGGAGCTGTTTTTT
V: TRBV30; size: -; J: TRBJ2-3; D: -; CDR3: CAWATGGGADTQYF; DNA: TGTGCCTGGGCCACTGGGGGCGGAGCAGATACGCAGTATTTT